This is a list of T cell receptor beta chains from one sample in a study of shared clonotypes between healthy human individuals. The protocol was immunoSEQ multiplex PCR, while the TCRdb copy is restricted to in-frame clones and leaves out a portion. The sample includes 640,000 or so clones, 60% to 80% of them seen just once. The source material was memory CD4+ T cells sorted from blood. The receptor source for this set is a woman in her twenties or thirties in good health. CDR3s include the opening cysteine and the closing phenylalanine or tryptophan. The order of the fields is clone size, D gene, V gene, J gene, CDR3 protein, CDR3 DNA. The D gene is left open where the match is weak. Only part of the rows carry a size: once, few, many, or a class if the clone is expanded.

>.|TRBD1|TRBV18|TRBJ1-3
CASSEAQGTLPSGNTIYF
TGTGCCAGCTCAGAGGCACAGGGGACCCTTCCGTCTGGAAACACCATATATTTT
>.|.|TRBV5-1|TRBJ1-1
CASSNAWGSMNTEAFF
TGCGCCAGCAGCAATGCCTGGGGGAGCATGAACACTGAAGCTTTCTTT
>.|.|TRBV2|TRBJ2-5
CASRSARGEQETQYF
TGTGCCAGCAGGTCGGCCAGGGGGGAACAAGAGACCCAGTACTTC
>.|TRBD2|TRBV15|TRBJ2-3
CATSRDLPGGGRADTQYF
TGTGCCACCAGCAGAGATTTGCCGGGAGGGGGACGGGCAGATACGCAGTATTTT
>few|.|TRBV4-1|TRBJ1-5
CASSQREKAEGNQPQHF
TGCGCCAGCAGCCAAAGGGAGAAGGCCGAGGGGAATCAGCCCCAGCATTTT
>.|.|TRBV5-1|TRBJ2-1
CASSLGAQGKGDEQFF
TGCGCCAGCAGCTTGGGGGCTCAGGGAAAAGGGGATGAGCAGTTCTTC
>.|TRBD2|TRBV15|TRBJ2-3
CATLPGLADSTDTQYF
TGTGCCACCCTACCGGGACTAGCGGACAGCACAGATACGCAGTATTTT
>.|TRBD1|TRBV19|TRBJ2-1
CASSQGADSSYNEQFF
TGTGCCAGTAGTCAGGGGGCCGATAGCTCCTACAATGAGCAGTTCTTC
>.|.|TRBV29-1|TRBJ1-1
CSVRSRGGTEAFF
TGCAGCGTCCGCTCAAGGGGTGGCACTGAAGCTTTCTTT
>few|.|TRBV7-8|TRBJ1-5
CASSSTEDQPQHF
TGTGCCAGCAGCTCGACAGAGGATCAGCCCCAGCATTTT